Shown below are 32 T cell receptor beta chains from a single sample sequenced in a study of blood T cells in healthy people across ages. Alongside a J-beta primer mix, a sample-barcoded 5' primer served in a second PCR lasting about 7 to 11 cycles. Using its own MiXCR run on the 5' RACE reads, TCRdb lists one record per CDR3 protein. The sample carries approximately 1.5 million distinct CDR3 sequences, 30% to 35% recorded once. The specimen was blood. The receptors originated from a woman between 25 and 40 years old in good health.

This chain links TRBV19 with TRBJ1-2, with D maybe TRBD1 (5 bases). Trimming took off 7 bases at V and 1 base at J, with 13 bases between the two ends. Germline CDR1 reads LNHDA; CDR2 reads SQIVND (reference sequence). The CDR3 length is 14 residues. The CDR3 DNA reads TGTGCCAGTACCAAAGGGGTACATAACTATGGCTACACCTTC. It is translated as CASTKGVHNYGYTF.

This clonotype has more than one count but fewer than ten. CDR3 protein: CAWSTLDRTKNIQYF. In DNA form, the CDR3 reads TGTGCCTGGAGTACGCTTGACAGAACTAAAAACATTCAGTACTTC. The gene calls are TRBV30 and TRBJ2-4; tentatively, D is TRBD1 (5 bases). Germline V gives CDR1 GTSNPN, CDR2 SVGIG (reference sequence). V was shortened by 2 bases and J by 4 bases, with 15 bases between the two germline ends. The CDR3 loop spans 15 amino acids. Supplemented by reference TRBV30 and TRBJ2-4, the full variable domain reads SQTIHQWPATLVQPVGSPLSLECTVEGTSNPNLYWYRQAAGRGLQLLFYSVGIGQISSEVPQNLSASRPQDRQFILSSKKLLLSDSGFYLCAWSTLDRTKNIQYFGAGTRLSVL.

This clonotype was seen only once. This chain joins TRBV11-2 and TRBJ2-5; 14 bases line up with TRBD2. Germline V CDR1 and CDR2: SGHAT, FQNNGV. The CDR3 runs to 16 residues. The V segment lost 5 bases and the J segment 1 base; nucleotides outside the gene matches: 3. The CDR3 reads CASSQGTSGSQETQYF. The CDR3 DNA reads TGTGCCAGCAGCCAGGGGACTAGCGGGAGCCAAGAGACCCAGTACTTC.

Regarding this clonotype: At one boundary the junction diverges from the germline segment, which might be a read error. V gene TRBV14 combines with J gene TRBJ2-7; weak D call: TRBD1 (5 bases). Per the germline V gene, CDR1 is SGHDN and CDR2 is FVKESK. This CDR3 has 15 residues. CDR3 in DNA: TGTACCAGCAGCCATGGGGCGACAGCCTCCTACGAGCAGTACTTC. Encoded protein: CTSSHGATASYEQYF.

This clonotype was picked up a small number of times. The chain carries TRBV10-1 and TRBJ2-2; the D gene is possibly TRBD1 (6 bases). The germline V gene has CDR1 WNHNN and CDR2 SYGVQD (reference sequence). CDR3 length equals 16 residues. V lost 4 bases, J lost 1 base, and 13 bases lay in between. The CDR3 DNA follows: TGCGCCAGCAGTGCCCCGGGACAAGTGAACACCGGGGAGCTGTTTTTT. Protein product: CASSAPGQVNTGELFF.

This clonotype was seen only a few times. The chain combines TRBV2 with TRBJ2-6, with a possible D match to TRBD1 (6 bases). The V end was cut by 4 bases, the J end by 2 bases, with 12 bases between. The CDR3 contains 16 residues. CDR1 is SNHLY, CDR2 FYNNEI, per germline. CDR3 DNA: TGTGCCAGCAGTGTACAGGGTTCCCCTGGGGCCAACGTCCTGACTTTC. This encodes CASSVQGSPGANVLTF.

This clonotype was counted only a few times. The V call is TRBV10-3, the J call TRBJ1-1; D perhaps matches TRBD1 (5 bases). Trimming took off 7 bases at V and 10 bases at J, with 19 bases between the two ends. The germline gives CDR1 ENHRY, CDR2 SYGVKD. The CDR3 has 13 amino acids. CDR3 DNA sequence: TGTGCCATCACTGACAGACGAGGTCTTGCAGCTTTCTTT. Amino acid sequence: CAITDRRGLAAFF.

The rearrangement links TRBV6-2 or TRBV6-3 to TRBJ2-7; maybe TRBD1 (6 bases). Germline V lookup: CDR1 MNHEY, CDR2 SVGEGT. Trimming cost V 6 bases and J 3 bases, with 21 bases left between them. The CDR3 runs to 16 residues. CDR3 nucleotides: TGTGCCAGCAGCATCCCTTCCGGGACAATCGTCTACGAGCAGTACTTC. Encoded protein: CASSIPSGTIVYEQYF.

This clonotype appeared a few times. The J gene is TRBJ2-7, the V gene TRBV20-1; 7 bases map to TRBD2. Germline loops: CDR1 DFQATT, CDR2 SNEGSKA (reference sequence). V trimming: 6 bases; J trimming: 11 bases; junction bases outside the gene matches: 10. This CDR3 is built from 11 residues. CDR3 sequence reads: CSAQRDLLEYF. In DNA, the CDR3 is TGCAGTGCCCAGCGGGACCTCCTGGAGTACTTC.

This chain connects TRBV6-2 or TRBV6-3 to TRBJ1-2, with D unresolved. The CDR3 is made up of 12 amino acids. V lost 7 bases, J lost 3 bases, and 9 bases lay in between. Germline V gene data show CDR1 as MNHEY and CDR2 as SVGEGT. The CDR3 sequence: CASTREDYGYTF. Written as DNA, the CDR3 is TGTGCCAGCACCCGGGAGGACTATGGCTACACCTTC.

The chain has TRBV30 and TRBJ2-7; D gene ambiguous. Germline V gene lookup returns CDR1 GTSNPN and CDR2 SVGIG (reference sequence). This CDR3 is 12 amino acids long. V was trimmed by 6 bases and J by 0 bases, leaving 9 bases between them. Written as DNA, the CDR3 is TGTGCCTGCCGGAACTACTCCTACGAGCAGTACTTC. Translated, it gives CACRNYSYEQYF.

The sample holds many counts of this clonotype. The rearrangement links TRBV3-1 to TRBJ1-2, with TRBD1 matching over 9 bases. J was trimmed by 8 bases and V by 4 bases; bases with no gene match: 8. Germline CDR1 LGHDT, CDR2 YNNKEL (reference sequence). The length of the CDR3 is 14 residues. The CDR3 is CASSRGQGNGGYTF. CDR3 in DNA: TGTGCCAGCAGCCGGGGACAGGGAAACGGCGGCTACACCTTC.

Only a few counts were recorded for this clonotype. The chain links TRBV20-1 to TRBJ1-5; D gene unclear. V lost 2 bases and J 5 bases, leaving 16 bases between the germline ends. The CDR3 is 15 residues long. The germline V gene encodes CDR1 DFQATT and CDR2 SNEGSKA (reference sequence). CDR3 in amino acids: CSARFFTRRDQPQHF. The CDR3 coding sequence is TGCAGTGCTAGATTTTTTACCCGGAGGGATCAGCCCCAGCATTTT.

The chain recombines TRBV21-1 with TRBJ1-1; the table names TRBD1, a call not compared with the DNA. TRBV21-1 is a known pseudogene. This CDR3 is built from 15 residues. CDR3 amino acids: CASSTRDSKNTEAFF. The CDR3 coding sequence is TGTGCCAGCAGCACGCGGGACAGCAAGAACACTGAAGCTTTCTTT.

This clonotype has more than one count but fewer than ten. The V call is TRBV12-5, the J call TRBJ2-1; the match to TRBD1 covers 9 bases. V dropped 1 base and J dropped 8; count of bases not matched to a gene: 3. CDR3 length: 14 amino acids. Germline CDR1 and CDR2: LGHNT and FRNRAP. CDR3 nucleotide sequence: TGTGCTAGTGGTTTGGGACAGGGGGTTGATGAGCAGTTCTTC. As protein: CASGLGQGVDEQFF.

The chain combines TRBV2 with TRBJ2-3, with 11 bases matching TRBD2. Germline V gives CDR1 SNHLY, CDR2 FYNNEI. CDR3 length: 15 residues. V lost 2 bases, J lost 5 bases, and 3 bases stayed unmatched. CDR3 protein: CASSELAGGGDTQYF. The CDR3 DNA follows: TGTGCCAGCAGTGAACTAGCGGGGGGCGGAGATACGCAGTATTTT. Using reference TRBV2 and TRBJ2-3 for the parts outside the CDR3, the full variable domain is EPEVTQTPSHQVTQMGQEVILRCVPISNHLYFYWYRQILGQKVEFLVSFYNNEISEKSEIFDDQFSVERPDGSNFTLKIRSTKLEDSAMYFCASSELAGGGDTQYFGPGTRLTVL.

The rearrangement joins TRBV2 to TRBJ2-5; D is uncertain. Germline V gene data show CDR1 as SNHLY and CDR2 as FYNNEI. The length of the CDR3 is 14 residues. Trimming took off 4 bases at V and 2 bases at J, with 11 bases between the two ends. The CDR3 reads CASSVPVGQETQYF. The CDR3 DNA reads as TGTGCCAGCAGTGTTCCTGTTGGGCAAGAGACCCAGTACTTC.

The sample holds a few counts of this clonotype. This sequence joins TRBV6-1 and TRBJ1-4; unclear D gene. Germline V CDR1 and CDR2: MNHNS, SASEGT. The germline V and J ends were trimmed by 4 bases and 3 bases, with 6 bases remaining between them. The CDR3 runs to 13 residues. The CDR3 region has the DNA TGTGCCAGCAGTGTGGGCCCTAATGAAAAACTGTTTTTT. Residues: CASSVGPNEKLFF.

The chain uses TRBV12-3 or TRBV12-4 and TRBJ2-3; D perhaps matches TRBD2 (7 bases). The CDR3 has 15 amino acids. V was clipped by 11 bases and J by 6 bases, with 24 bases between them. The CDR3 here is CARKSGGLRSDTQYF. The CDR3 nucleotides are TGTGCCCGGAAATCGGGGGGCTTAAGATCGGATACGCAGTATTTT.

A few counts support this clonotype. DNA of the CDR3: TGTGCCAGCAGCAACCGGGACTCATACTACACAGATACGCAGTATTTT. Translating gives CASSNRDSYYTDTQYF. The V call is TRBV7-8, the J call TRBJ2-3; D perhaps matches TRBD2 (6 bases). With 5 bases removed from V and 2 bases from J, the gap between germline ends came to 17 bases. CDR1 is SGHVS, CDR2 FQNEAQ, per germline. This CDR3 has 16 residues.

The chain recombines TRBV4-1 with TRBJ2-1; 10 positions agree with TRBD2. CDR3 size: 18 residues. Trimming cost V 0 bases and J 2 bases; bases outside gene matches: 7. The germline V gene has CDR1 MGHRA and CDR2 YSYEKL. The CDR3 DNA follows: TGCGCCAGCAGCCAAGATCGTCTAGCGGGGGCCACCTACAATGAGCAGTTCTTC. Amino acid sequence: CASSQDRLAGATYNEQFF.

The chain couples TRBV11-2 to TRBJ1-2; D perhaps matches TRBD1 (6 bases). V shed 3 bases and J shed 0 bases, with 14 bases lying between them. Germline-derived CDR1 and CDR2 are SGHAT and FQNNGV. The length of the CDR3 is 16 residues. CDR3 DNA sequence: TGTGCCAGCAGCTTTTACCAGGGGTACCCTAACTATGGCTACACCTTC. It encodes CASSFYQGYPNYGYTF.

This clonotype was seen only a few times. V gene TRBV7-9 combines with J gene TRBJ1-3; possibly TRBD1 for D (6 bases). The V gene lost 7 bases and the J gene lost 3 bases, with 10 bases spanning the gap. Germline V gives CDR1 SEHNR, CDR2 FQNEAQ (reference sequence). The CDR3 has 13 residues. The CDR3 loop is CASNQGNGNTIYF. CDR3 in DNA: TGTGCCAGCAACCAGGGGAATGGAAACACCATATATTTT.

This chain joins TRBV9 and TRBJ2-1; 7 bases match TRBD1. The CDR3 runs to 15 residues. CDR1 SGDLS and CDR2 YYNGEE come from the germline V gene. J gave up 5 bases and V 0 bases, and 5 bases lay outside the gene matches. CDR3 loop: CASSVDGTAHNEQFF. DNA for the CDR3: TGTGCCAGCAGCGTAGATGGGACAGCCCACAATGAGCAGTTCTTC.

The V call is TRBV14, the J call TRBJ2-5, with D uncertain. This CDR3 spans 14 amino acids. The germline gives CDR1 SGHDN, CDR2 FVKESK. Trimming cost V 6 bases and J 11 bases, with 22 bases left between them. Here the CDR3 reads CASRESGSYNEQYF. CDR3 nucleotides: TGTGCCAGCAGAGAGAGTGGCTCCTACAATGAGCAGTACTTC. Supplemented by reference TRBV14 and TRBJ2-5, the full variable domain reads EAGVTQFPSHSVIEKGQTVTLRCDPISGHDNLYWYRRVMGKEIKFLLHFVKESKQDESGMPNNRFLAERTGGTYSTLKVQPAELEDSGVYFCASRESGSYNEQYFGPGTRLLVL.

The chain is built from TRBV20-1 and TRBJ1-5, with D unclear. Germline V gene data show CDR1 as DFQATT and CDR2 as SNEGSKA (reference sequence). V lost 5 bases to trimming and J lost 2 bases, with 16 bases between them. The CDR3 has 15 amino acids. The CDR3 sequence is CSACVDGLRNQPQHF. CDR3 nucleotides: TGCAGTGCTTGCGTGGACGGACTGCGCAATCAGCCCCAGCATTTT.

This clonotype was recorded a few times. V usage is TRBV20-1 and J usage is TRBJ1-5; 9 bases match TRBD1. CDR3 length equals 16 residues. After removal of 0 bases from V and 4 bases from J, the junction contained 7 bases not matched to a gene. The germline CDR1 and CDR2 sequences are DFQATT and SNEGSKA (reference sequence). CDR3 protein: CSARDAGTGFNQPQHF. Written as DNA, the CDR3 is TGCAGTGCTAGAGATGCCGGGACAGGGTTTAATCAGCCCCAGCATTTT.

This rearrangement joins TRBV4-1 to TRBJ2-1; perhaps TRBD2 as D (6 bases). The CDR3 covers 15 residues. V lost 5 bases, J lost 2 bases, and 13 bases lay in between. Per germline, CDR1 MGHRA and CDR2 YSYEKL. The DNA for the CDR3 is TGCGCCAGCAGCTTCCTAACGGGAGCCTACAATGAGCAGTTCTTC. This gives the protein CASSFLTGAYNEQFF.

The chain carries TRBV7-9 and TRBJ2-1; D call uncertain. This CDR3 is 16 amino acids long. V shed 2 bases and J shed 0 bases, with 11 bases lying between them. Germline V lookup: CDR1 SEHNR, CDR2 FQNEAQ (reference sequence). The CDR3 DNA follows: TGTGCCAGCAGCTTAATGCGGAAGAGCTCCTACAATGAGCAGTTCTTC. Translation gives CASSLMRKSSYNEQFF.

The chain joins TRBV28 to TRBJ1-2, with 7 positions matching TRBD1. Trimming at V came to 1 base and at J to 5 bases, leaving 7 bases not matched to a gene. Germline CDR1 is MDHEN and CDR2 is SYDVKM. The CDR3 sequence is 15 residues long. CDR3 sequence reads: CASSLYPGTAYGYTF. The CDR3 region has the DNA TGTGCCAGCAGTTTATACCCTGGGACAGCTTATGGCTACACCTTC.

This clonotype was seen more than once but under ten times. The chain combines TRBV20-1 with TRBJ1-5; TRBD1 agrees at 9 bases. CDR1 is DFQATT and CDR2 is SNEGSKA in the germline V gene (reference sequence). Unmatched junction bases numbered 10, after V lost 6 bases and J lost 7 bases. The CDR3 spans 14 residues. CDR3 nucleotide sequence: TGCAGTGCGCAGATGGGACAGGGTAACCAGCCCCAGCATTTT. It encodes CSAQMGQGNQPQHF.

The chain employs TRBV2 and TRBJ2-4, with a weak D call TRBD2 (7 bases). This CDR3 comprises 16 residues. Germline-derived CDR1 and CDR2 are SNHLY and FYNNEI. V was trimmed by 4 bases and J by 2 bases, leaving 15 bases between them. DNA for the CDR3: TGTGCCAGCAGTGGGGGGGGGCCCAGGTCCAAAAACATTCAGTACTTC. This gives the protein CASSGGGPRSKNIQYF.